Sequencing of this T cell receptor beta chain was carried out in a study of blood T cells in healthy people across ages. Study observations and caveats: Diversity figures derived from one million T cells were judged to underestimate the true value.

The CDR3 loop spans 16 amino acids. Trimming at V came to 1 base and at J to 8 bases, leaving 6 bases not matched to a gene. Looked up from germline, CDR1 is LNHNV and CDR2 is YYDKDF (reference sequence). Primed by a sample-barcoded 5' primer and a J-beta primer mix, a second PCR proceeded for 7 to 11 cycles. Using its own MiXCR run on the 5' RACE reads, TCRdb lists one record per CDR3 protein. The data contain 270,000 or so distinct CDR3 sequences, 27% of them singletons. Only a few counts were recorded for this clonotype. Its antigen is still unknown. Specimen: blood. The receptor was derived from a woman aged 70 to 79 in good health. The V and J genes are TRBV15 and TRBJ2-1; 12 positions agree with TRBD2. The CDR3 region is CATSRGGLAGYDEQFF. CDR3 bases: TGTGCCACCAGCAGAGGGGGACTAGCGGGTTACGATGAGCAGTTCTTC.